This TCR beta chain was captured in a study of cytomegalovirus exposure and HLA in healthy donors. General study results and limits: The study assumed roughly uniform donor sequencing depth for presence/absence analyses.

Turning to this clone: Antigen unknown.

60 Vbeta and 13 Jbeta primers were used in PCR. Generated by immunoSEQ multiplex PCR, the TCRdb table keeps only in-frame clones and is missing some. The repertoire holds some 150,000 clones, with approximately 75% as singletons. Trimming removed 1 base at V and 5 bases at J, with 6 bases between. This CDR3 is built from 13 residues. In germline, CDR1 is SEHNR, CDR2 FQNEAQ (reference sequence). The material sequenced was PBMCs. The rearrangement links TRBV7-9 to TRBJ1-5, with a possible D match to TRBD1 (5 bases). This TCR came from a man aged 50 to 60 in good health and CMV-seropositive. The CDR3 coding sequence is TGTGCCAGCAGCTTAGTAGGGGATCAGCCCCAGCATTTT. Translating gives CASSLVGDQPQHF.